The subject of this entry is one TCR beta chain. Its antigen is unknown. PCR primers comprised 60 Vbeta and 13 Jbeta primers. Only in-frame clones appear in the TCRdb table, and some are missing; sequencing was by immunoSEQ multiplex PCR. The profile shows approximately 150,000 clones, 80% to 85% of them singletons. The source of the sample is a study of cytomegalovirus exposure and HLA in healthy donors. Study in general: In terms of ancestry, the Caucasian-associated cluster contained around 79% of the roughly 400 genotyped donors.

Points from the study as a whole: Immune exposure information comprised only CMV serostatus. The investigators catalogued 164 TCR beta chains as cytomegalovirus-associated. As confirmed in vitro, a few CMV-associated chains were specific for CMV antigens.

The CDR3 contains 15 residues. Germline lookup yields CDR1 SGHNT and CDR2 YYREEE (reference sequence). V shed 3 bases, J shed 7 bases, and the junction held 4 bases outside the gene matches. Source material: PBMCs. The clonotype originates from a woman aged 25 to 45 in good health and CMV-seronegative. The chain is built from TRBV5-4 and TRBJ2-1; 13 nucleotides agree with TRBD2. For the CDR3, the DNA is TGTGCCAGCAGCTCCAAGACTAGCGGGGGGAATGAGCAGTTCTTC. Protein product: CASSSKTSGGNEQFF.